This T cell receptor (beta chain) was identified during a study of blood T cell repertoires in COVID-19. Resolution of symptoms, clearance, or two negative PCRs was present in recovered Cohort 3 donors. Method: immunoSEQ multiplex PCR; TCRdb's copy keeps in-frame clones and lacks some. This sample has about 440,000 clones, with around 90% found just once. The sample consisted of PBMCs or T cells enriched from blood (not recorded which). This TCR was recovered from a man in his late teens or twenties who had recovered from COVID-19.

The CDR3: CAISERWAEKLFF. The CDR3 nucleotides are TGTGCCATCAGTGAACGGTGGGCCGAAAAACTGTTTTTT. The chain is built from TRBV10-3 and TRBJ1-4; D remains ambiguous. V lost 3 bases to trimming and J lost 8 bases, with 10 bases between them. This CDR3 region has 13 residues. The germline V gene encodes CDR1 ENHRY and CDR2 SYGVKD.